This T cell receptor beta chain was sequenced during a study of cytomegalovirus exposure and HLA in healthy donors. About this clone itself: The junction differs from germline at one of its ends, possibly a read error.

The CDR3 consists of 12 residues. Per germline, CDR1 SEHNR and CDR2 FQNEAQ (reference sequence). The primer mix had 60 Vbeta and 13 Jbeta primers. Profiling relied on immunoSEQ multiplex PCR, and the TCRdb table lists in-frame clones only, not all of them. The data show fewer than 70,000 clones, 73% seen once. The sequenced sample was PBMCs. This TCR came from a man in his fifties or sixties in good health and CMV-seronegative. This chain links TRBV7-9 with TRBJ2-7; maybe TRBD2 (6 bases). The DNA for the CDR3 is TGTTCCAGCAGCCCGGCGGGGTCCGAGCAGTACTTC. This gives the protein CSSSPAGSEQYF.